This T cell receptor (beta chain) was recorded in a study of blood T cell repertoires in COVID-19. Overall study context: From T cells, B-cell-depleted T cells, or PBMCs came the material, which was cDNA or gDNA.

Germline-derived CDR1 and CDR2 are KGHSH and LQKENI. V was cut by 5 bases and J by 3 bases, with 10 bases left in between. This CDR3 has 14 residues. While infection was still active, Seattle patients were enrolled and then followed longitudinally. TCRdb's copy holds only in-frame clones and misses some; the assay was immunoSEQ multiplex PCR. The sample yields 250,000 to 300,000 clones, 85% to 90% seen once. This chain links TRBV18 with TRBJ2-2; D gene uncertain. The sample taken for sequencing was peripheral blood. This sequence originates from a woman aged 45-60 years with COVID-19, enrolled during active disease. DNA for the CDR3: TGTGCCAGCTCAACTGGGCGTGACACCGGGGAGCTGTTTTTT. Translating it yields CASSTGRDTGELFF.